The source of this T cell receptor beta chain is a study of cytomegalovirus exposure and HLA in healthy donors. The PCR contained 60 Vbeta and 13 Jbeta primers. TCRdb's copy holds only in-frame clones and misses some; the assay was immunoSEQ multiplex PCR. The sample consists of fewer than 110,000 clones, around three quarters of them appearing once. On this clone itself: The antigen is unknown.

Points from the study as a whole: More clonal expansion characterized HLA-associated TCR beta chains than equally common others in a later analysis. Associated with cytomegalovirus, according to the listing, were 150 to 200 TCR beta chains.

Germline assignment: CDR1 MDHEN and CDR2 SYDVKM. CDR3 length: 15 amino acids. Trimming stripped 2 bases from V and 5 bases from J, with 15 bases between. This sequence was found in a man between 25 and 39 years old in good health and CMV-seronegative. This chain joins TRBV28 and TRBJ1-1, with D possibly matching TRBD1 (5 bases). The sample was PBMCs. As DNA, the CDR3 is TGTGCCAGCAGTTTACTCGGCGGGGCAAGGACTGAAGCTTTCTTT. Amino acids: CASSLLGGARTEAFF.